Listed below are T cell receptor beta chains from one sample, sequenced in a study of T cell responses to AZD1222 COVID-19 vaccine. Using immunoSEQ multiplex PCR, the repertoire was profiled, and TCRdb retains in-frame clones only, with some absent. The repertoire consists of 130,000 to 150,000 clones, with about nine tenths occurring once and the leading ten covering approximately 2.7%. Specimen: peripheral blood, collected on day 0 of MenACWY control vaccination. These TCRs come from an adult in good health. Both conserved end residues are part of each CDR3. D genes are given only for firm matches.

>TRBJ2-2|TRBV6-4|TRBD1
CASRKQGYTGELFF
TGTGCCAGCAGGAAACAGGGGTACACCGGGGAGCTGTTTTTT
>TRBJ1-3|TRBV5-1|TRBD1
CASSPWGGGTGNTIYF
TGCGCCAGCAGCCCTTGGGGAGGGGGCACAGGAAACACCATATATTTT
>TRBJ1-4|TRBV10-2|-
CASSGGRGAGEKLFF
TGCGCCAGCAGTGGGGGACGAGGGGCGGGTGAAAAACTGTTTTTT
>TRBJ2-1|TRBV27|-
CASSLSGTRSYNEQFF
TGTGCCAGCAGTTTAAGTGGGACTCGCTCCTACAATGAGCAGTTCTTC
>TRBJ2-7|TRBV14|-
CASSQGRTTTYEQYF
TGTGCCAGCAGCCAAGGACGAACTACAACCTACGAGCAGTACTTC
>TRBJ2-7|TRBV7-2|-
CASRTGGSSYEQYF
TGTGCCAGCAGGACGGGGGGCAGTAGTTACGAGCAGTACTTC
>TRBJ1-5|TRBV12-3/TRBV12-4|-
CASSTDRNQPQHF
TGTGCCAGCAGCACCGACAGAAATCAGCCCCAGCATTTT
>TRBJ2-1|TRBV5-1|-
CASSPTDPTGTYNEQFF
TGCGCCAGCAGCCCCACGGACCCGACAGGGACTTACAATGAGCAGTTCTTC
>TRBJ1-4|TRBV4-2|-
CASTPDRGEKLFF
TGTGCCAGCACCCCGGATCGGGGGGAAAAACTGTTTTTT
>TRBJ1-5|TRBV19|TRBD1
CASTLGAGGFQPQHF
TGTGCCAGTACCTTAGGGGCAGGGGGATTTCAGCCCCAGCATTTT